The TCR beta chain under discussion was sequenced for a study of spatial heterogeneity in lung cancer. Study information: Alpha-chain detections were consistently fewer than beta-chain detections among the sequences.

The V and J ends lost 4 bases and 3 bases respectively, with 17 bases between them. Germline V CDR1 and CDR2: SGHRS, YFSETQ. The CDR3 covers 15 residues. The time point here: sample taken at primary tumor resection. Unsorted tumor, nontumor lung tissue or cryopreserved PBMC supplied the whole RNA. Every TCR cDNA molecule carried a tag that served as a unique molecular identifier. Via MiXCR, TCRdb re-called the 5' RACE reads, giving one row per CDR3 protein. The sample records just under 40,000 distinct CDR3 sequences, approximately 6.3% being singletons. This clonotype showed up just a few times. Source: PBMCs, taken at surgery. The clonotype comes from a male donor with early-stage non-small cell lung cancer. The chain combines TRBV5-1 with TRBJ2-7, with D possibly matching TRBD2 (6 bases). CDR3 residues: CASSQTGWGDYEQYF. For the CDR3, the DNA is TGCGCCAGCAGCCAGACGGGCTGGGGGGACTACGAGCAGTACTTC.